This note documents a single T cell receptor beta chain sequence. Germline V gives CDR1 SQVTM, CDR2 ANQGSEA. The CDR3 loop spans 12 amino acids. The trim removed 6 bases at V and 4 bases at J, leaving 5 bases unmatched. The data belong to a study of blood T cell repertoires in COVID-19. Across the whole study: Acute-phase and convalescent COVID-19 samples originated in the United States, Italy and Spain.

In the authors' methods: By means of reference gene primer amplification, nucleated cell counts were estimated. Assay: immunoSEQ multiplex PCR; the TCRdb copy retains only in-frame clones and omits some. V, J and clone size are those of that table, while D and trimming were read from the DNA. The profile shows about 260,000 clones, 80% to 90% of them singletons. Seattle researchers signed up patients amid active infection and tracked them longitudinally. The receptor's source is a woman in her seventies with COVID-19, enrolled during active disease. Sample: peripheral blood. This chain links TRBV29-1 with TRBJ1-2, with 7 bases matching TRBD1. The CDR3 region has the DNA TGCAGCGTGACTCACAGGGGCTATGGCTACACCTTC. Its translation is CSVTHRGYGYTF.